Below are 5 T cell receptor beta chains sequenced from a single sample in a study of CD8 T cells in ankylosing spondylitis. Study conclusions and caveats: What seemed typical of ankylosing spondylitis blood was a TCR beta motif built from roughly eight highly homologous variants.

TCRdb recomputed calls from the 5' RACE reads with MiXCR, one row per CDR3 protein. Of 750,000 to 850,000 distinct CDR3 sequences detected, approximately 10% appear once; the ten largest clones hold approximately 0.5%. Their antigens remain unidentified. The specimen was blood, either unsorted or a sorted T cell fraction (not recorded which). These receptors originate from a male donor with ankylosing spondylitis.

This chain connects TRBV14 to TRBJ1-1; D unresolved. V lost 0 bases and J 0 bases, leaving 8 bases between the germline ends. The CDR3 contains 15 residues. In germline, CDR1 is SGHDN, CDR2 FVKESK. CDR3 in DNA: TGTGCCAGCAGCCAAGATGCGTGGATGAACACTGAAGCTTTCTTT. The encoded protein is CASSQDAWMNTEAFF.

This clonotype has at least ten counts. The chain links TRBV4-2 to TRBJ2-7; maybe TRBD2 (6 bases). The CDR3 is 15 residues long. Trimming pared 4 bases from V and 0 bases from J, leaving 13 bases between. The germline CDR1 and CDR2 sequences are LGHNA and YNFKEQ. The CDR3 spells CASSRYRENSYEQYF. The CDR3 region has the DNA TGTGCCAGCAGCCGGTACCGGGAGAACTCCTACGAGCAGTACTTC.

This clonotype has more than one count but fewer than ten. The V and J genes are TRBV7-8 and TRBJ1-5; D is possibly TRBD1 (5 bases). Germline V gene data show CDR1 as SGHVS and CDR2 as FQNEAQ. Trimming took off 7 bases at V and 1 base at J, with 11 bases between the two ends. The CDR3 is 14 amino acids. The CDR3 here is CASNSGRSNQPQHF. Written as DNA, the CDR3 is TGTGCCAGCAACTCGGGACGGAGCAATCAGCCCCAGCATTTT.

This chain uses TRBV20-1 with TRBJ2-5; 8 bases map to TRBD2. Germline V gene sequence: CDR1 DFQATT, CDR2 SNEGSKA (reference sequence). This CDR3 is built from 15 residues. V shed 2 bases and J 2 bases; nucleotides not matched to a gene: 7. CDR3 bases: TGCAGTGCTAGAAGGACTAGCTCTAGGCAAGAGACCCAGTACTTC. It yields the protein CSARRTSSRQETQYF.

This chain joins TRBV5-5 and TRBJ1-3, with a possible D match to TRBD1 (5 bases). V shed 4 bases and J shed 2 bases, with 13 bases lying between them. This CDR3 is built from 15 residues. CDR1 and CDR2 (germline): SGHKS, YYEKEE (reference sequence). CDR3 sequence: CASSTSGQAGNTIYF. In DNA form, the CDR3 reads TGTGCCAGCAGCACATCGGGGCAAGCTGGAAACACCATATATTTT.